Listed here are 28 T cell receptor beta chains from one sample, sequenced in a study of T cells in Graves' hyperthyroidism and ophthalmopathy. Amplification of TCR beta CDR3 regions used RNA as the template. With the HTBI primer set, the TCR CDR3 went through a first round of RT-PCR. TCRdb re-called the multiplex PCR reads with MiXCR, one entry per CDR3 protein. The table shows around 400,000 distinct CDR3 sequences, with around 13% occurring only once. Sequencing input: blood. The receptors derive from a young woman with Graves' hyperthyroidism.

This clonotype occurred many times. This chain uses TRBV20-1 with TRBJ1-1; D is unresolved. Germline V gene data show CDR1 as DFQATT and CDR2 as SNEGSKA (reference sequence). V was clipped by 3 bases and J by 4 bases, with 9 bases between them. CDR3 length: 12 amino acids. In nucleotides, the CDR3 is TGCAGTGCTAGTGACCGGGGCACTGAAGCTTTCTTT. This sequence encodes CSASDRGTEAFF.

CDR3 sequence (DNA): TGTGCCAGCAGCGTAGCAGGGGAGCTGTTTTTT. Its protein product is CASSVAGELFF. This chain links TRBV9 with TRBJ2-2, with D hard to call. Per the germline V gene, CDR1 is SGDLS and CDR2 is YYNGEE. CDR3 length: 11 amino acids. Trimming took 0 bases from V and 8 from J, leaving 2 bases between them.

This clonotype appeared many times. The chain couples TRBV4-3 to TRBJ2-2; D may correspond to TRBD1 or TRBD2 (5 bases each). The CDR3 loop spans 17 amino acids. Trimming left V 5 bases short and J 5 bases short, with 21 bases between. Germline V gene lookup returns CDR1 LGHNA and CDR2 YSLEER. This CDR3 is CASSAQSGMTTTGELFF. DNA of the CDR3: TGCGCCAGCAGCGCACAATCAGGGATGACTACAACCGGGGAGCTGTTTTTT.

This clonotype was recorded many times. CDR3 region: CASSPGGVANYGYTF. As DNA, the CDR3 is TGTGCCAGCAGTCCAGGCGGGGTGGCTAACTATGGCTACACCTTC. The V and J genes are TRBV12-3 or TRBV12-4 and TRBJ1-2; D is ambiguous. The CDR3 is 15 amino acids. V shed 5 bases and J shed 0 bases, with 13 bases lying between them.

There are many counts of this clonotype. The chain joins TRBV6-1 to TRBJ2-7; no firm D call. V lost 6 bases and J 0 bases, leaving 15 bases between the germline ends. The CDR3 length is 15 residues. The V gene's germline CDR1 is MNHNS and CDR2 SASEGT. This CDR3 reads CASRVLPSSSYEQYF. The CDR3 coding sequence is TGTGCCAGCAGGGTATTGCCTTCGAGCTCCTACGAGCAGTACTTC.

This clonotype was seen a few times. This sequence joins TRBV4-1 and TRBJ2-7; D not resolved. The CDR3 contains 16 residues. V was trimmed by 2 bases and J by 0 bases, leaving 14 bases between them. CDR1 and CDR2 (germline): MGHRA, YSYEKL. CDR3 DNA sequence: TGCGCCAGCAGCCAAATCGGACGTGCCAACTCCTACGAGCAGTACTTC. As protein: CASSQIGRANSYEQYF.

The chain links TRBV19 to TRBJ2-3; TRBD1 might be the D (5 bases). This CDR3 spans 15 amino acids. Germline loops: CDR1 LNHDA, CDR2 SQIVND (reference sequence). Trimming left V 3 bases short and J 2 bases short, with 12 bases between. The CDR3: CASSMLRGYTDTQYF. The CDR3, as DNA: TGTGCCAGTAGTATGTTAAGGGGCTACACAGATACGCAGTATTTT.

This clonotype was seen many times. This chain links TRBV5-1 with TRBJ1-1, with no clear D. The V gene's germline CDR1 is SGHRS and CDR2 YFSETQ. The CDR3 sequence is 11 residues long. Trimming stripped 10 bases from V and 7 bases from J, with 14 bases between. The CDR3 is CAYQRSYEAFF. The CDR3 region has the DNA TGCGCCTATCAGCGTTCCTATGAAGCTTTCTTT.

The CDR3 here is CASSSPNGGAFTGELFF. Written as DNA, the CDR3 is TGTGCCAGCAGCTCCCCCAACGGGGGGGCCTTCACCGGGGAGCTGTTTTTT. The chain links TRBV7-9 to TRBJ2-2; TRBD2 matches 8 bases. This CDR3 spans 17 amino acids. Germline values: CDR1 SEHNR, CDR2 FQNEAQ (reference sequence). J gave up 4 bases and V 4 bases, and 11 bases lay outside the gene matches.

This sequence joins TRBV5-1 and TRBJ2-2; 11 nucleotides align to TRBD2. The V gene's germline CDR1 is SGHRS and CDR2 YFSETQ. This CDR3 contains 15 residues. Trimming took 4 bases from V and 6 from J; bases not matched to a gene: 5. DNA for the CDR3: TGCGCCAGCAGCCGACTAGCGGGGCCGGCCGGGGAGCTGTTTTTT. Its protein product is CASSRLAGPAGELFF.

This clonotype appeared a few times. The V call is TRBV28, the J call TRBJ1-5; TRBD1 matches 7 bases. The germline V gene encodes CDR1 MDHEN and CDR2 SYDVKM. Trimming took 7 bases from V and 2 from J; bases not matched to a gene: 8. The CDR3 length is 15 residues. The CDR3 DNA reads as TGTGCCAGCAAAACCCAGGGGGGTGGCAATCAGCCCCAGCATTTT. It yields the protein CASKTQGGGNQPQHF.

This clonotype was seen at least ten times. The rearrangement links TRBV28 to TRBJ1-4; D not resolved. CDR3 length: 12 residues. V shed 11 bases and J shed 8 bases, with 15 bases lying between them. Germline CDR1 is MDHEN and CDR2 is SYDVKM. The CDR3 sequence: CAVRPKGEKLFF. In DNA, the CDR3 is TGTGCCGTAAGGCCCAAAGGGGAAAAACTGTTTTTT.

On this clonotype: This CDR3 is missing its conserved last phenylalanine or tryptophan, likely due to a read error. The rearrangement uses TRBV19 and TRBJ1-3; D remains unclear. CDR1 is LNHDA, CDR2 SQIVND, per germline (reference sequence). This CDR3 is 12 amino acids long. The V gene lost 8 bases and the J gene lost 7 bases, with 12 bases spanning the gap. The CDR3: CASGLGTNTIYL. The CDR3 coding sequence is TGTGCCAGTGGATTGGGTACGAACACCATATATCTT.

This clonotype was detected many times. The CDR3 DNA reads TGTGCCAGCAGCTTAACGAGTAGTCTAGCGGGGGATACGCAGTATTTT. Translating it yields CASSLTSSLAGDTQYF. This chain links TRBV7-3 with TRBJ2-3; 9 bases fit TRBD2. V lost 0 bases to trimming and J lost 6 bases; unmatched junction nucleotides: 7. The CDR3 has 16 amino acids. Per the germline V gene, CDR1 is SGHTA and CDR2 is FQGTGA.

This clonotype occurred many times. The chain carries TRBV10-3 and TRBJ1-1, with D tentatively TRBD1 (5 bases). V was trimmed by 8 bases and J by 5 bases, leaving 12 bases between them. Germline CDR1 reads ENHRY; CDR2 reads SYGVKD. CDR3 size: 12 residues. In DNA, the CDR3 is TGTGCCATCTACGGGGGTAATACTGAAGCTTTCTTT. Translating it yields CAIYGGNTEAFF.

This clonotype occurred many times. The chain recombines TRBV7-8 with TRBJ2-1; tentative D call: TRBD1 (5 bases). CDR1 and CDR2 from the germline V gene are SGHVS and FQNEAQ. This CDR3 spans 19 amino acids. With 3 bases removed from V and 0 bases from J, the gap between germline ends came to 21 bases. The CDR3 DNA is TGTGCCAGCAGCTTTTCGGGTCAGGGCCCCCAAAGCTCCTACAATGAGCAGTTCTTC. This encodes CASSFSGQGPQSSYNEQFF.

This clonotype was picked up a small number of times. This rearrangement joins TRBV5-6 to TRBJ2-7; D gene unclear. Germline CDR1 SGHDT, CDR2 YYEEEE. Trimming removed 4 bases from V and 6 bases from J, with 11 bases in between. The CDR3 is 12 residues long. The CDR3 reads CASSPWTGEQYF. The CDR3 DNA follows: TGTGCCAGCAGCCCTTGGACGGGCGAGCAGTACTTC.

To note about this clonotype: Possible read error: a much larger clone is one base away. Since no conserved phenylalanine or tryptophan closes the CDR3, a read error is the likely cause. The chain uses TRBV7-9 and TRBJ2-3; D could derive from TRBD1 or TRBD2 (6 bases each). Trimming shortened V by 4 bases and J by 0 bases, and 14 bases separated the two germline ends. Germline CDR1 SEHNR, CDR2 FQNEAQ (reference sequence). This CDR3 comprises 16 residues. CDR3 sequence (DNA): TGTGCCAGCAGCTCCGTCGGGGGCCGCAGCACAGATACGCAGTATCTT. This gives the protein CASSSVGGRSTDTQYL.

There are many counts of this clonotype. In nucleotides, the CDR3 is TGTGCCAGCAGCTTCTTGACAGGATCCTACGAGCAGTACTTC. This encodes CASSFLTGSYEQYF. The chain is built from TRBV7-2 and TRBJ2-7; perhaps TRBD1 as D (6 bases). The CDR3 covers 14 residues. V lost 3 bases and J 1 base, leaving 10 bases between the germline ends. The germline V gene has CDR1 SGHTA and CDR2 FQGNSA.

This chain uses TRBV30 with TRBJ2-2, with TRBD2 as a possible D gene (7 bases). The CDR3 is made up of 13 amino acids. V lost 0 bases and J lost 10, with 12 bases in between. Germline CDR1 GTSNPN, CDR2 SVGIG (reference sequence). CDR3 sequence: CAWSVGGAVELFF. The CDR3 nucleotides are TGTGCCTGGAGTGTAGGGGGGGCTGTGGAGCTGTTTTTT. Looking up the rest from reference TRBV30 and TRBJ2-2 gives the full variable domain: SQTIHQWPATLVQPVGSPLSLECTVEGTSNPNLYWYRQAAGRGLQLLFYSVGIGQISSEVPQNLSASRPQDRQFILSSKKLLLSDSGFYLCAWSVGGAVELFFGEGSRLTVL.

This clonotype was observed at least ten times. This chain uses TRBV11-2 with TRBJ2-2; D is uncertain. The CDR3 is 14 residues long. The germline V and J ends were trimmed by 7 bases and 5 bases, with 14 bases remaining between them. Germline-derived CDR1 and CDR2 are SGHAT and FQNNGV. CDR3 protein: CASIRERATGELFF. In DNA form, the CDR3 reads TGTGCCAGCATAAGAGAACGTGCAACCGGGGAGCTGTTTTTT.

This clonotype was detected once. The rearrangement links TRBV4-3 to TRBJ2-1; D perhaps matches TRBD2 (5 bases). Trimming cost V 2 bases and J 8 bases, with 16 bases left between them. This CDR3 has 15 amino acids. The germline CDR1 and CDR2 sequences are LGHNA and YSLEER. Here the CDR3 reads CASSQPETLEDEQFF. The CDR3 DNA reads TGCGCCAGCAGCCAACCCGAGACACTAGAGGATGAGCAGTTCTTC.

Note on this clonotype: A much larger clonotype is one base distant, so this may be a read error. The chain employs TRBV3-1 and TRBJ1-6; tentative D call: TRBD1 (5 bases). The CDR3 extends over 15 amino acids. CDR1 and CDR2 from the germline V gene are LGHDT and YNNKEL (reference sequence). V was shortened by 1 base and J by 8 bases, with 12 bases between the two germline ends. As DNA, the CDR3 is TGTGCCAGCAGCCAAGTTCTAGGGGCGGATTCACCCCTCCACTTT. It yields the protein CASSQVLGADSPLHF.

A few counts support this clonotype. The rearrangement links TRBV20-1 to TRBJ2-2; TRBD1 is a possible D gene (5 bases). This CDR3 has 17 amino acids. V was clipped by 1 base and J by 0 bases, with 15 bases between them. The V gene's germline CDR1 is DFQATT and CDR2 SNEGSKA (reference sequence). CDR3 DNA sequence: TGCAGTGCTAGAGGGATGGGGCGCGGCCCGAACACCGGGGAGCTGTTTTTT. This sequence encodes CSARGMGRGPNTGELFF.

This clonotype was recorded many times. CDR3 nucleotide sequence: TGCAGTGCTAGAGATGGGGGCTATGGCTACACCTTC. Protein product: CSARDGGYGYTF. The gene calls are TRBV20-1 and TRBJ1-2, with D perhaps matching TRBD1 (5 bases). This CDR3 region has 12 residues. Germline assignment: CDR1 DFQATT and CDR2 SNEGSKA (reference sequence). Trimming took off 0 bases at V and 4 bases at J, with 6 bases between the two ends.

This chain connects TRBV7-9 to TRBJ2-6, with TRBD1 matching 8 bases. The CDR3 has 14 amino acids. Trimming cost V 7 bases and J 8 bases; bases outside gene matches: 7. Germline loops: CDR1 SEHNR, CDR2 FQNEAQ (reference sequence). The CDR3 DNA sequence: TGTGCCAGCACCCCCCGGACAGGGTCCAACGTCCTGACTTTC. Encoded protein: CASTPRTGSNVLTF.

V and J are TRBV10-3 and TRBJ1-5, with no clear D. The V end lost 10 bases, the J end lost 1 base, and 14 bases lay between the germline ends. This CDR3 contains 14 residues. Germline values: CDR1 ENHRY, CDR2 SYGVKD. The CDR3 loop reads CATLDGPSNQPQHF. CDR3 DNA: TGTGCCACCTTGGACGGACCGAGCAATCAGCCCCAGCATTTT.

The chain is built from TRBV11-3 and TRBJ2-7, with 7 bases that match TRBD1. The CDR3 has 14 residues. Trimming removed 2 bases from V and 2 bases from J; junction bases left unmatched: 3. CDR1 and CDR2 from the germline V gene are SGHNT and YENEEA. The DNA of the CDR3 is TGTGCCAGCAGCTTAACAGGGGATACCTACGAGCAGTACTTC. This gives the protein CASSLTGDTYEQYF.